The 17 T cell receptor beta chains below were found in one sample sequenced in a study of blood T cells in healthy people across ages. A sample-barcoded 5' primer and a J-beta primer mix were used in a second PCR of about 7 to 12 cycles. TCRdb used MiXCR to reprocess the 5' RACE reads, holding one entry per CDR3 protein. This sample has roughly 1.5 million distinct CDR3 sequences, with approximately 43% found just once. Sequenced material: blood. These receptors were obtained from a woman aged 18-29 years in good health.

This clonotype was recorded a few times. The chain recombines TRBV4-1 with TRBJ2-1; 10 nucleotides match TRBD2. The CDR3 extends over 18 amino acids. CDR1 MGHRA and CDR2 YSYEKL come from the germline V gene. J gave up 7 bases and V 0 bases, and 12 bases lay outside the gene matches. The CDR3 DNA reads as TGCGCCAGCAGCCAAGATAGGGTGGCTAGCGGGGGTCGTAATGAGCAGTTCTTC. It encodes CASSQDRVASGGRNEQFF.

The sample holds a few counts of this clonotype. The chain combines TRBV5-1 with TRBJ2-1, with D possibly being TRBD2 (6 bases). The V and J ends lost 0 bases and 8 bases respectively, with 15 bases between them. CDR3 length: 15 amino acids. From germline, CDR1 is SGHRS and CDR2 YFSETQ. DNA for the CDR3: TGCGCCAGCAGCTTGGCGGGGCCTAGGGAGGATGAGCAGTTCTTC. This gives the protein CASSLAGPREDEQFF. Supplemented by reference TRBV5-1 and TRBJ2-1, the full variable domain reads KAGVTQTPRYLIKTRGQQVTLSCSPISGHRSVSWYQQTPGQGLQFLFEYFSETQRNKGNFPGRFSGRQFSNSRSEMNVSTLELGDSALYLCASSLAGPREDEQFFGPGTRLTVL.

This clonotype was seen a handful of times. This chain uses TRBV12-3 or TRBV12-4 with TRBJ1-1; 7 bases agree with TRBD1. This CDR3 spans 15 amino acids. V lost 7 bases to trimming and J lost 7 bases; unmatched junction nucleotides: 15. The CDR3 spells CASNPLRDSHLEAFF. CDR3 sequence (DNA): TGTGCCAGCAATCCTCTGAGGGACAGTCACCTTGAAGCTTTCTTT.

There are a few counts of this clonotype. The CDR3 nucleotides read TGTGCCAGCAGCTTAGTCTCGGGAGCGGGGGGGAATGAGCAGTTCTTC. Residues: CASSLVSGAGGNEQFF. This chain connects TRBV7-2 to TRBJ2-1; the match to TRBD2 covers 10 bases. Germline V gene data show CDR1 as SGHTA and CDR2 as FQGNSA. The trim removed 1 base at V and 7 bases at J, leaving 7 bases unmatched. The CDR3 covers 16 residues.

The CDR3 region has the DNA TGCGCCAGCAGCCCAGCAGGATATCCTAATGAAAAACTGTTTTTT. Translating gives CASSPAGYPNEKLFF. V is TRBV4-3 and J is TRBJ1-4; D is unclear. Germline values: CDR1 LGHNA, CDR2 YSLEER. V was pared by 4 bases and J by 3 bases, with 12 bases between. CDR3 length: 15 residues.

J is TRBJ2-1 and V is TRBV20-1, with TRBD2 matching 8 bases. Germline CDR1 is DFQATT and CDR2 is SNEGSKA (reference sequence). Trimming cost V 6 bases and J 4 bases; bases outside gene matches: 8. The CDR3 extends over 14 amino acids. In DNA, the CDR3 is TGCAGTGCCCGACCTAGCGGGCCTTACAATGAGCAGTTCTTC. This gives the protein CSARPSGPYNEQFF.

This clonotype was counted between two and nine times. This chain links TRBV20-1 with TRBJ1-2; D ambiguous. The CDR3 is made up of 12 amino acids. Germline CDR1 DFQATT, CDR2 SNEGSKA (reference sequence). Trimming removed 3 bases from V and 4 bases from J, with 9 bases in between. The CDR3 is CSASALRYGYTF. In DNA form, the CDR3 reads TGCAGTGCTAGCGCGTTGCGCTATGGCTACACCTTC.

The V call is TRBV5-1, the J call TRBJ2-5; a weak D match, TRBD1 (5 bases). Trimming removed 1 base from V and 3 bases from J, with 10 bases in between. The CDR3 is 14 amino acids. Germline V gene data show CDR1 as SGHRS and CDR2 as YFSETQ. DNA of the CDR3: TGCGCCAGCAGCTTGTCAGGGTTAGAAGAGACCCAGTACTTC. This gives the protein CASSLSGLEETQYF.

The V call is TRBV7-2, the J call TRBJ2-2, with D perhaps TRBD1 or TRBD2 (5 bases each). With 2 bases removed from V and 4 bases from J, the gap between germline ends came to 11 bases. Germline assignment: CDR1 SGHTA and CDR2 FQGNSA. There are 15 residues in the CDR3. The CDR3 sequence is CASSLLGPVTGELFF. The CDR3 DNA reads as TGTGCCAGCAGCTTATTGGGACCGGTCACCGGGGAGCTGTTTTTT.

The chain joins TRBV24-1 to TRBJ2-3; D possibly corresponds to TRBD2 (6 bases). With 9 bases removed from V and 4 bases from J, the gap between germline ends came to 16 bases. The germline V gene encodes CDR1 KGHDR and CDR2 SFDVKD. This CDR3 spans 14 amino acids. CDR3 amino acids: CATGGSTRADTQYF. In nucleotides, the CDR3 is TGTGCCACCGGAGGATCGACTAGGGCAGATACGCAGTATTTT.

The chain employs TRBV12-3 or TRBV12-4 and TRBJ2-2; D is ambiguous. Deletions cut 9 bases from V and 3 bases from J, with 2 bases between. There are 10 residues in the CDR3. CDR3 loop: CASYTGELFF. The DNA for the CDR3 is TGTGCCAGTTACACCGGGGAGCTGTTTTTT.

The chain is built from TRBV5-1 and TRBJ2-7; TRBD2 might be the D (5 bases). This CDR3 spans 15 amino acids. Germline V gives CDR1 SGHRS, CDR2 YFSETQ. Trimming took 5 bases from V and 3 from J, leaving 18 bases between them. CDR3: CASSSPSVRGYEQYF. The CDR3 coding sequence is TGCGCCAGCAGTTCGCCTTCAGTCCGGGGCTACGAGCAGTACTTC.

This rearrangement joins TRBV20-1 to TRBJ1-6; 9 positions agree with TRBD1. The germline V gene encodes CDR1 DFQATT and CDR2 SNEGSKA (reference sequence). With 1 base clipped from V and 0 bases from J, the junction kept 7 bases outside the gene matches. The CDR3 covers 18 residues. This chain's CDR3 is CSARARDRESSYNSPLHF. In nucleotides, the CDR3 is TGCAGTGCTAGAGCCCGGGACAGGGAGAGCTCCTATAATTCACCCCTCCACTTT.

The table lists this clonotype with many counts. V usage is TRBV4-1 and J usage is TRBJ1-1; D uncertain. V was shortened by 1 base and J by 1 base, with 4 bases between the two germline ends. Germline-derived CDR1 and CDR2 are MGHRA and YSYEKL. The CDR3 has 13 amino acids. In nucleotides, the CDR3 is TGCGCCAGCAGCCAAGCGCCGAACACTGAAGCTTTCTTT. Protein: CASSQAPNTEAFF.

V is TRBV27 and J is TRBJ2-1, with D possibly called TRBD1 or TRBD2 (5 bases each). V dropped 7 bases and J dropped 4 bases, with 17 bases sitting between them. This CDR3 is 15 amino acids long. Germline assignment: CDR1 MNHEY and CDR2 SMNVEV (reference sequence). CDR3 DNA sequence: TGTGCCAGCAATAAAATCCGGGACGTATACAATGAGCAGTTCTTC. Its translation: CASNKIRDVYNEQFF.

Only a few counts were recorded for this clonotype. V is TRBV18 and J is TRBJ2-7; D gene uncertain. Germline lookup yields CDR1 KGHSH and CDR2 LQKENI. Trimming shortened V by 3 bases and J by 6 bases, and 12 bases separated the two germline ends. This CDR3 region has 13 residues. In DNA, the CDR3 is TGTGCCAGCTCACCGAGCCTGGATGGCGAGCAGTACTTC. Its translation: CASSPSLDGEQYF.

This rearrangement joins TRBV6-6 to TRBJ2-3; TRBD2 matches at 11 bases. The V gene end was trimmed by 10 bases and the J gene end by 5 bases; junction bases not matched to a gene: 8. CDR1 is MNHNY and CDR2 is SVGAGI in the germline V gene (reference sequence). The CDR3 runs to 14 residues. CDR3 DNA: TGTGCCACACTTAGCGGGGGGGCAGGAGATACGCAGTATTTT. This codes for CATLSGGAGDTQYF.